The next 25 T cell receptor beta chains were all read from a single sample in a study of spatial heterogeneity in lung cancer. A single record per CDR3 protein comes from TCRdb applying MiXCR to the 5' RACE reads. The sample has roughly 72,000 distinct CDR3 sequences, 8% to 10% seen once; the top ten hold 1.9%. Noted time point: blood at routine non-recurrence follow-up after resection. The sample consisted of PBMCs, taken at follow-up. These receptors came from a female donor with early-stage non-small cell lung cancer.

The chain has TRBV2 and TRBJ2-1, with a tentative D call TRBD2 (6 bases). The V gene's germline CDR1 is SNHLY and CDR2 FYNNEI. Trimming removed 6 bases at V and 5 bases at J, with 11 bases between. The CDR3 totals 13 residues. CDR3 protein: CASRGTFNNEQFF. DNA for the CDR3: TGTGCCAGCAGAGGGACTTTTAACAATGAGCAGTTCTTC.

This chain connects TRBV20-1 to TRBJ2-7; maybe TRBD2 (6 bases). Germline-derived CDR1 and CDR2 are DFQATT and SNEGSKA (reference sequence). The ends were cut back, 1 base at V and 5 bases at J, with 12 bases in the middle. The CDR3 covers 13 residues. The CDR3 is CSARVRGSHEQYF. CDR3 nucleotide sequence: TGCAGTGCTAGAGTCCGGGGGTCCCACGAGCAGTACTTC.

There are many counts of this clonotype. This sequence joins TRBV9 and TRBJ2-1, with TRBD2 matching 8 bases. CDR3 size: 17 residues. Germline trimming cut 3 bases from V and 2 bases from J; bases unmatched to any gene: 10. The germline V gene has CDR1 SGDLS and CDR2 YYNGEE. CDR3 in DNA: TGTGCCAGCAGCGCCCACTTAGCGGGAAGCGCCTACAATGAGCAGTTCTTC. It translates to CASSAHLAGSAYNEQFF.

This clonotype showed up many times. The DNA of the CDR3 is TGCGCCAGCAGTGATGGGACAGGGGGGTCCTACGAGCAGTACTTC. Its protein product is CASSDGTGGSYEQYF. V and J are TRBV10-2 and TRBJ2-7; 11 bases map to TRBD1. The V segment lost 3 bases and the J segment 1 base; nucleotides outside the gene matches: 2. Germline-derived CDR1 and CDR2 are WSHSY and SAAADI. The CDR3 runs 15 residues.

Many counts were recorded for this clonotype. The CDR3 reads CASSKGLGTSTDTQYF. The CDR3 DNA reads TGCGCCAGCAGTAAGGGGTTGGGTACCAGCACAGATACGCAGTATTTT. The V gene is TRBV5-1, the J gene TRBJ2-3, with a possible D match to TRBD1 (5 bases). V lost 5 bases, J lost 0 bases, and 16 bases lay in between. The CDR3 runs to 16 residues. CDR1 is SGHRS, CDR2 YFSETQ, per germline.

The gene calls are TRBV6-6 and TRBJ2-1; 9 bases are a match to TRBD2. The CDR3 totals 15 residues. J was trimmed by 6 bases and V by 2 bases; bases with no gene match: 5. CDR1 and CDR2 from the germline V gene are MNHNY and SVGAGI (reference sequence). CDR3 residues: CASSYVSSGTNEQFF. In DNA, the CDR3 is TGTGCCAGCAGTTACGTCTCTAGCGGGACCAATGAGCAGTTCTTC.

V and J are TRBV5-1 and TRBJ1-1, with a possible D match to TRBD1 (5 bases). The CDR3 runs 14 residues. Trimming removed 2 bases at V and 6 bases at J, with 14 bases between. Looked up from germline, CDR1 is SGHRS and CDR2 is YFSETQ. In DNA, the CDR3 is TGCGCCAGCAGCTTTGAAGTCAGGGAGGCTGAAGCTTTCTTT. Its translation: CASSFEVREAEAFF.

This clonotype came up a few times. V and J are TRBV7-9 and TRBJ1-5, with TRBD1 matching over 8 bases. The germline gives CDR1 SEHNR, CDR2 FQNEAQ (reference sequence). This CDR3 has 11 amino acids. V lost 10 bases to trimming and J lost 7 bases; unmatched junction nucleotides: 3. CDR3 sequence (DNA): TGTGCCACAGGGGGCGAACAGCCCCAGCATTTT. Residues: CATGGEQPQHF.

J is TRBJ2-5 and V is TRBV12-3 or TRBV12-4; D remains ambiguous. CDR3 length: 14 amino acids. V was cut by 3 bases and J by 3 bases, with 11 bases left in between. CDR3 in amino acids: CASSFGRNKETQYF. CDR3 coding DNA: TGTGCCAGCAGTTTCGGAAGGAACAAAGAGACCCAGTACTTC.

This clonotype was counted only a few times. The CDR3 DNA reads TGTGCCAGCAGCGAACAAGTAAGGGACAATGAGCAGTTCTTC. It encodes CASSEQVRDNEQFF. The genes are TRBV9 and TRBJ2-1; D gene uncertain. The CDR3 consists of 14 residues. The V and J ends lost 3 bases and 5 bases respectively, with 12 bases between them. The germline V gene encodes CDR1 SGDLS and CDR2 YYNGEE.

V usage is TRBV7-9 and J usage is TRBJ1-4; no reliable D call. CDR1 and CDR2 (germline): SEHNR, FQNEAQ (reference sequence). This CDR3 spans 13 amino acids. The V gene lost 5 bases and the J gene lost 7 bases, with 11 bases spanning the gap. The CDR3 sequence is CASSPQTGEKLFF. The DNA for the CDR3 is TGTGCCAGCAGCCCTCAGACGGGTGAAAAACTGTTTTTT. The whole variable domain, remainder taken from reference TRBV7-9 and TRBJ1-4, is DTGVSQNPRHKITKRGQNVTFRCDPISEHNRLYWYRQTLGQGPEFLTYFQNEAQLEKSRLLSDRFSAERPKGSFSTLEIQRTEQGDSAMYLCASSPQTGEKLFFGSGTQLSVL.

At least ten counts were recorded for this clonotype. This chain connects TRBV3-1 to TRBJ2-1; D gene uncertain. Germline-derived CDR1 and CDR2 are LGHDT and YNNKEL (reference sequence). The V end lost 2 bases, the J end lost 5 bases, and 7 bases lay between the germline ends. The CDR3 contains 13 residues. The CDR3 reads CASSQRANNEQFF. In nucleotides, the CDR3 is TGTGCCAGCAGCCAAAGGGCCAACAATGAGCAGTTCTTC.

This chain connects TRBV12-3 or TRBV12-4 to TRBJ2-7; tentatively, D is TRBD1 (6 bases). V shed 6 bases and J shed 5 bases, with 17 bases lying between them. The CDR3 is 14 amino acids. The CDR3 nucleotides read TGTGCCAGCAGGGCCTTGAGTACAGGGCACGAGCAGTACTTC. Translated: CASRALSTGHEQYF.

This clonotype has at least ten counts. V is TRBV15 and J is TRBJ2-7, with 8 nucleotides matching TRBD2. The CDR3 consists of 13 residues. Losses at the gene ends were 5 bases for V and 5 bases for J; bases not matched to a gene: 5. Looked up from germline, CDR1 is LNHNV and CDR2 is YYDKDF (reference sequence). The CDR3: CATSFGGGDEQYF. In DNA form, the CDR3 reads TGTGCCACCAGCTTCGGGGGGGGCGACGAGCAGTACTTC.

The chain carries TRBV20-1 and TRBJ2-1; 10 bases agree with TRBD2. Germline V gives CDR1 DFQATT, CDR2 SNEGSKA (reference sequence). The ends lost 0 bases at V and 7 bases at J; junction bases unmatched: 9. CDR3 size: 16 residues. In DNA, the CDR3 is TGCAGTGCTAGAGATCAGGCTAGCGGGGGACGAAATGAGCAGTTCTTC. Translating gives CSARDQASGGRNEQFF.

This clonotype was detected ten times or more. The V call is TRBV7-9, the J call TRBJ2-1, with 10 bases that match TRBD1. Germline V gives CDR1 SEHNR, CDR2 FQNEAQ (reference sequence). J was trimmed by 15 bases and V by 2 bases; bases with no gene match: 16. The CDR3 has 16 amino acids. This CDR3 is CASSLIGTGDGRNMFF. The CDR3 region has the DNA TGTGCCAGCAGCTTAATCGGGACAGGGGACGGGAGGAATATGTTCTTC.

This clonotype was seen ten or more times. This sequence joins TRBV12-3 or TRBV12-4 and TRBJ2-1; 8 bases are a match to TRBD1. V lost 3 bases, J lost 10 bases, and 5 bases stayed unmatched. This CDR3 has 13 residues. The CDR3 here is CASSFGQGPEQFF. The CDR3 nucleotides read TGTGCCAGCAGTTTCGGACAGGGCCCCGAGCAGTTCTTC.

This clonotype was recorded many times. The chain is built from TRBV12-3 or TRBV12-4 and TRBJ1-1; 7 nucleotides match TRBD1. The length of the CDR3 is 13 residues. J lost 3 bases, V lost 7 bases, and 5 bases had no gene match. The CDR3 DNA is TGTGCCAGCATTTCTACAGGGGACACTGAAGCTTTCTTT. Translated: CASISTGDTEAFF.

This clonotype has at least ten counts. The chain carries TRBV12-3 or TRBV12-4 and TRBJ2-3, with no clear D. The CDR3 consists of 9 residues. Trimming took off 3 bases at V and 12 bases at J, with 4 bases between the two ends. The CDR3: CASSLTQYF. The CDR3 DNA reads TGTGCCAGCAGTTTGACTCAGTATTTT.

This clonotype was seen ten or more times. V and J are TRBV7-9 and TRBJ2-7, with TRBD2 identical over 10 bases. This CDR3 has 13 residues. V shed 8 bases, J shed 3 bases, and the junction held 4 bases outside the gene matches. Germline CDR1 is SEHNR and CDR2 is FQNEAQ (reference sequence). CDR3 protein: CASSRTSGYEQYF. CDR3 nucleotide sequence: TGTGCCAGCTCTCGGACTAGCGGCTACGAGCAGTACTTC.

The sample holds many counts of this clonotype. The rearrangement uses TRBV5-1 and TRBJ2-1; D is perhaps TRBD2 (6 bases). Germline lookup yields CDR1 SGHRS and CDR2 YFSETQ. Trimming removed 0 bases from V and 3 bases from J, with 10 bases in between. This CDR3 has 15 residues. The CDR3 nucleotides read TGCGCCAGCAGCTTGGCTCCGGGACTCTACAATGAGCAGTTCTTC. Translation: CASSLAPGLYNEQFF.

At least ten counts were recorded for this clonotype. The chain has TRBV27 and TRBJ2-3; D is ambiguous. Germline assignment: CDR1 MNHEY and CDR2 SMNVEV (reference sequence). This CDR3 is built from 12 residues. Trimming pared 7 bases from V and 1 base from J, leaving 6 bases between. For the CDR3, the DNA is TGTGCCAGCATGAGAGGCACAGATACGCAGTATTTT. Amino acids: CASMRGTDTQYF.

This clonotype was seen at least ten times. The rearrangement links TRBV20-1 to TRBJ2-3, with 11 bases that match TRBD2. V trimming: 3 bases; J trimming: 2 bases; junction bases outside the gene matches: 4. Germline CDR1 reads DFQATT; CDR2 reads SNEGSKA (reference sequence). This CDR3 has 15 amino acids. CDR3 nucleotide sequence: TGCAGTGCTAGGGGGACTAGCGGACCCACAGATACGCAGTATTTT. As protein: CSARGTSGPTDTQYF.

This clonotype has only a few counts. The V and J genes are TRBV29-1 and TRBJ2-1, with TRBD2 matching over 10 bases. The CDR3 runs to 13 residues. Losses at the gene ends were 7 bases for V and 5 bases for J; bases not matched to a gene: 5. CDR1 and CDR2 from the germline V gene are SQVTM and ANQGSEA. CDR3 region: CSELAGIHNEQFF. For the CDR3, the DNA is TGCAGCGAACTAGCGGGGATTCACAATGAGCAGTTCTTC.

The rearrangement joins TRBV2 to TRBJ1-2, with D possibly matching TRBD1 (5 bases). Trimming shortened V by 6 bases and J by 6 bases, and 14 bases separated the two germline ends. Germline CDR1 reads SNHLY; CDR2 reads FYNNEI. This CDR3 is 13 amino acids long. CDR3 amino acids: CASRLLGGDGYTF. As DNA, the CDR3 is TGTGCCAGCAGGTTGTTGGGGGGAGATGGCTACACCTTC.